This T cell receptor beta chain was documented in a study of T cells in Graves' hyperthyroidism and ophthalmopathy. Regarding the study as a whole: A model built on 13 V-J features separated ophthalmopathy from stable hyperthyroidism.

The source material, RNA transcripts, was used to amplify TCR beta CDR3 regions. During a first-round RT-PCR of the TCR CDR3, the HTBI primer set was used. TCRdb reprocessed the multiplex PCR reads via MiXCR and lists one record per CDR3 protein. The sample yields around 400,000 distinct CDR3 sequences, about 13% seen once. A word on this clonotype: The target antigen is unknown.

Germline CDR1 reads SGHAT; CDR2 reads FQNNGV. The V segment lost 3 bases and the J segment 7 bases; nucleotides outside the gene matches: 5. The length of the CDR3 is 13 residues. The chain couples TRBV11-2 to TRBJ1-2, with 7 positions matching TRBD1. Material for sequencing was blood. This clonotype was sampled from a woman aged 18-29 years with Graves' hyperthyroidism. CDR3 sequence: CASSLGRGAGYTF. CDR3 nucleotides: TGTGCCAGCAGCTTGGGCAGGGGGGCTGGCTACACCTTC. The whole variable domain, filled in from reference TRBV11-2 and TRBJ1-2, reads EAGVAQSPRYKIIEKRQSVAFWCNPISGHATLYWYQQILGQGPKLLIQFQNNGVVDDSQLPKDRFSAERLKGVDSTLKIQPAKLEDSAVYLCASSLGRGAGYTFGSGTRLTVV.